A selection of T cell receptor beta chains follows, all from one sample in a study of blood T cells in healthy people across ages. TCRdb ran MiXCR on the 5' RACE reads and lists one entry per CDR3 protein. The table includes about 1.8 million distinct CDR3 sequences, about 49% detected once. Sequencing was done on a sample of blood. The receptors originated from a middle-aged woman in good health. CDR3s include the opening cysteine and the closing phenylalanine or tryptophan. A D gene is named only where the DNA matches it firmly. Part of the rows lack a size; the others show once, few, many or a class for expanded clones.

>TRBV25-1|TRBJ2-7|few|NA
CASSGPLGGYEQYF
TGTGCCAGCAGTGGACCCTTAGGGGGCTACGAGCAGTACTTC
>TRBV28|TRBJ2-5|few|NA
CASNRGRFKETQYF
TGTGCCAGCAATCGGGGGAGGTTTAAAGAGACCCAGTACTTC
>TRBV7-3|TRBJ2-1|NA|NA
CASSLTWGSSYNEQFF
TGTGCCAGCAGCTTAACTTGGGGAAGCTCCTACAATGAGCAGTTCTTC
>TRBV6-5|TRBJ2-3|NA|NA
CASSSARRGSTDTQYF
TGTGCCAGCAGTTCGGCCCGGCGAGGCAGCACAGATACGCAGTATTTT
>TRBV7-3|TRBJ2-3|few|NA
CASSSGQTGDTQYF
TGTGCCAGCTCCTCAGGACAGACGGGAGATACGCAGTATTTT
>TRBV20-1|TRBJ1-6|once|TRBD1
CSARPGDSINSPLHF
TGCAGTGCTAGGCCCGGGGACAGCATCAATTCACCCCTCCACTTT
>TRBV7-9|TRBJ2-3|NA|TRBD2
CASSWGLAGGASTDTQYF
TGTGCCAGCAGCTGGGGACTAGCGGGGGGAGCTAGCACAGATACGCAGTATTTT
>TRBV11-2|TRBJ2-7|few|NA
CASSLGSVEQYF
TGTGCCAGCAGCTTAGGTAGCGTTGAGCAGTACTTC
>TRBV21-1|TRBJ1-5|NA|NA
CASSRSIGGQPQHF
TGTGCCAGCAGCAGAAGTATCGGAGGACAGCCCCAGCATTTT
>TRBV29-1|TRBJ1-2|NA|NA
CSAAPQVGYGYTF
TGCAGCGCGGCACCGCAGGTCGGCTATGGCTACACCTTC
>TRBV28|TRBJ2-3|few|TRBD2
CASSFGGEDTQYF
TGTGCCAGCAGTTTCGGGGGGGAAGATACGCAGTATTTT
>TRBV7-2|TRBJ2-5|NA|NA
CASSSGARGETQYF
TGTGCCAGCAGCTCTGGGGCAAGGGGGGAGACCCAGTACTTC
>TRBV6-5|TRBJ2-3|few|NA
CASSHPLPTDTQYF
TGTGCCAGCAGTCACCCCCTACCCACAGATACGCAGTATTTT
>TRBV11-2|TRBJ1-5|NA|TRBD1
CASSLGFGTGSLSNQPQHF
TGTGCCAGCAGCTTAGGGTTCGGGACAGGGAGCCTTAGCAATCAGCCCCAGCATTTT
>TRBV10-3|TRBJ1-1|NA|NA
CAISEEALNTEAFF
TGTGCCATCAGTGAAGAGGCCTTGAACACTGAAGCTTTCTTT
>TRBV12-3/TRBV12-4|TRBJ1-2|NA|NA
CASTSYGAGDYGYTF
TGTGCCAGCACCTCATACGGGGCGGGCGACTATGGCTACACCTTC
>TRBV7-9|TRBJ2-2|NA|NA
CASTLEGVAGELFF
TGTGCCAGCACCCTCGAGGGTGTAGCCGGGGAGCTGTTTTTT
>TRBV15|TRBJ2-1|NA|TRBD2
CATSRAGLASHNEQFF
TGTGCCACCAGCAGAGCAGGACTAGCGAGTCACAATGAGCAGTTCTTC
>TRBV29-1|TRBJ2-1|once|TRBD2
CSVSRLAGGQGEQLF
TGCAGCGTCAGCAGACTAGCGGGGGGGCAGGGTGAGCAGTTGTTC
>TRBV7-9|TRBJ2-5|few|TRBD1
CASSTRTGVGEETQYF
TGTGCCAGCAGCACCCGGACAGGGGTTGGCGAAGAGACCCAGTACTTC
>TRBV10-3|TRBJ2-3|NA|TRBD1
CAISEVDRGTDTQYF
TGTGCCATCAGTGAGGTAGACAGGGGCACAGATACGCAGTATTTT
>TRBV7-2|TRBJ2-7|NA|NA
CASSLSRPYEQYF
TGTGCCAGCAGCTTAAGCCGGCCCTACGAGCAGTACTTC
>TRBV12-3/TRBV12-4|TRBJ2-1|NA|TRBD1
CASNGQGATYEQFF
TGTGCCAGCAATGGACAGGGGGCCACCTACGAGCAGTTCTTC